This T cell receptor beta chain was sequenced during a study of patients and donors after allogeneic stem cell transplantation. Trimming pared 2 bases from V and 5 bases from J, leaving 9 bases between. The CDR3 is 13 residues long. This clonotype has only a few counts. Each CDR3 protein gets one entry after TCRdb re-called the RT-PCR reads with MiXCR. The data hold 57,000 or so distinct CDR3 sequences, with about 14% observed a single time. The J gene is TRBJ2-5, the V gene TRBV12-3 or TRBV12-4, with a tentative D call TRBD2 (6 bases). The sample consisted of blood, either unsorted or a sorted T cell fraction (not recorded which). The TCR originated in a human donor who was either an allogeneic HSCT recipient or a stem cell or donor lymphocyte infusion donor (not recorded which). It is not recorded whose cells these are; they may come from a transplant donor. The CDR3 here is CASSLPGLETQYF. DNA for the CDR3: TGTGCCAGCAGTTTACCGGGACTCGAGACCCAGTACTTC.